These 12 T cell receptor beta chains came from one sample sequenced in a study of T cell changes during pregnancy in multiple sclerosis (dated 2019 in TCRdb). The library was made by the immunoSEQ multiplex PCR assay. TCRdb retrieved this table from immuneACCESS and kept in-frame rearrangements only. Not all clones are present; in checked studies, unresolved V genes account for under half, and no reason is known for the remainder. In all, the sample holds tens of thousands of clones, and about 91% of those were seen once. The ten largest clones represent roughly 1.9% of the sample. Sample: peripheral blood, taken in the first trimester of pregnancy. All receptors come from a female donor in good health, enrolled as a control in a pregnancy study.

The chain couples TRBV6-5 to TRBJ2-1, with 15 bases lining up with TRBD2. The CDR3 spans 15 residues. V lost 6 bases and J lost 8; bases outside the gene matches: 5. The germline CDR1 and CDR2 sequences are MNHEY and SVGAGI. The CDR3 nucleotides are TGTGCCAGCAGCAGGACTAGCGGGGGGGCCCATGAGCAGTTCTTC. Amino acid sequence: CASSRTSGGAHEQFF.

The J gene is TRBJ1-5, the V gene TRBV28; D call uncertain. Trimming left V 6 bases short and J 5 bases short, with 17 bases between. The CDR3 is 15 residues long. Germline V gene data show CDR1 as MDHEN and CDR2 as SYDVKM. The CDR3 sequence: CASRLNGGDHQPQHF. In nucleotides, the CDR3 is TGTGCCAGCAGACTCAACGGAGGAGACCATCAGCCCCAGCATTTT.

The chain couples TRBV27 to TRBJ1-4; 7 nucleotides line up with TRBD1. This CDR3 region has 14 residues. CDR1 is MNHEY and CDR2 is SMNVEV in the germline V gene (reference sequence). Losses at the gene ends were 4 bases for V and 4 bases for J; bases not matched to a gene: 3. The CDR3 region is CASSSGQFNEKLFF. CDR3 coding DNA: TGTGCCAGCAGTTCGGGACAGTTTAATGAAAAACTGTTTTTT.

This chain links TRBV5-1 with TRBJ2-7, with D tentatively TRBD2 (6 bases). Per germline, CDR1 SGHRS and CDR2 YFSETQ. The CDR3 is 14 amino acids. Trimming removed 4 bases from V and 1 base from J, with 12 bases in between. CDR3 nucleotides: TGCGCCAGCAGCGGCGGGACTCTATCCTACGAGCAGTACTTC. It encodes CASSGGTLSYEQYF.

The V gene is TRBV12-5, the J gene TRBJ1-4; D is possibly TRBD1 (5 bases). This CDR3 contains 17 residues. Looked up from germline, CDR1 is LGHNT and CDR2 is FRNRAP. V was shortened by 0 bases and J by 1 base, with 12 bases between the two germline ends. The CDR3 region has the DNA TGTGCTAGTGGTTTGGTCCATGGGGGGAAAACTAATGAAAAACTGTTTTTT. Its protein product is CASGLVHGGKTNEKLFF.

This chain connects TRBV19 to TRBJ1-2; D is unclear. Germline V gives CDR1 LNHDA, CDR2 SQIVND (reference sequence). This CDR3 is 15 amino acids long. V was pared by 1 base and J by 4 bases, with 13 bases between. CDR3 protein: CASSIGEGFGYGYTF. The CDR3 nucleotides read TGTGCCAGTAGTATAGGCGAGGGATTTGGCTATGGCTACACCTTC.

This chain joins TRBV20-1 and TRBJ1-1; 7 bases are shared with TRBD1. The germline V gene encodes CDR1 DFQATT and CDR2 SNEGSKA (reference sequence). The CDR3 totals 11 residues. V was pared by 6 bases and J by 11 bases, with 9 bases of the junction left unmatched. CDR3 protein: CSAVNRGVAFF. CDR3 nucleotide sequence: TGCAGTGCGGTAAACAGGGGAGTGGCTTTCTTT.

The V gene is TRBV10-2, the J gene TRBJ1-1; no firm D call. The V and J ends lost 4 bases and 4 bases respectively, with 10 bases between them. The CDR3 extends over 13 amino acids. The germline V gene has CDR1 WSHSY and CDR2 SAAADI. CDR3 in DNA: TGCGCCAGCAGTGGAGGGCCGATCACTGAAGCTTTCTTT. Encoded protein: CASSGGPITEAFF.

The V gene is TRBV15, the J gene TRBJ2-5; 10 nucleotides match TRBD2. The CDR3 contains 14 residues. Germline assignment: CDR1 LNHNV and CDR2 YYDKDF (reference sequence). V was clipped by 6 bases and J by 1 base; unmatched bases: 2. The CDR3 DNA is TGTGCCACCAGTACTAGCGGGGTCCAAGAGACCCAGTACTTC. This translates into CATSTSGVQETQYF.

In its sample, this clone was seen once. The rearrangement links TRBV4-3 to TRBJ2-1, with 7 bases aligning to TRBD2. J gave up 0 bases and V 1 base, and 6 bases lay outside the gene matches. CDR3 size: 17 residues. Germline CDR1 is LGHNA and CDR2 is YSLEER. The CDR3 sequence: CASSQVGRTSSYNEQFF. The CDR3 region has the DNA TGCGCCAGCAGCCAAGTGGGGCGGACTAGCTCCTACAATGAGCAGTTCTTC.

This chain links TRBV18 with TRBJ2-1; weak D call: TRBD1 (6 bases). V was trimmed by 3 bases and J by 8 bases, leaving 11 bases between them. CDR1 and CDR2 (germline): KGHSH, LQKENI. The CDR3 sequence is 13 residues long. DNA of the CDR3: TGTGCCAGCTCACCGGACAGTCGATATGAGCAGTTCTTC. It translates to CASSPDSRYEQFF.

The rearrangement uses TRBV5-1 and TRBJ1-2; D remains ambiguous. This CDR3 region has 13 residues. Trimming stripped 2 bases from V and 7 bases from J, with 12 bases between. Germline CDR1 reads SGHRS; CDR2 reads YFSETQ. CDR3 protein: CASSLREGSGYTF. CDR3 in DNA: TGCGCCAGCAGCTTAAGGGAGGGCTCTGGCTACACCTTC.